These 30 T cell receptor beta chains were sequenced from one sample in a study of control samples from healthy donors and cancer patients. Repertoires were generated with immunoSEQ multiplex PCR, while TCRdb's copy carries only in-frame clones and drops some. This table has around 190,000 clones, around 90% appearing once. Sequencing was performed on blood. The origin of the receptors is a woman aged 45-60 years in good health.

The chain recombines TRBV27 with TRBJ2-7; 12 nucleotides agree with TRBD2. The CDR3 consists of 14 residues. From germline, CDR1 is MNHEY and CDR2 SMNVEV (reference sequence). V lost 6 bases to trimming and J lost 8 bases; unmatched junction nucleotides: 8. Here the CDR3 reads CASSLTSGGNKQYF. In nucleotides, the CDR3 is TGTGCCAGCAGCCTGACTAGCGGGGGCAACAAGCAGTACTTC.

The J gene is TRBJ1-1, the V gene TRBV27, with D hard to call. The germline V gene has CDR1 MNHEY and CDR2 SMNVEV (reference sequence). The CDR3 runs to 12 residues. Trimming left V 7 bases short and J 1 base short, with 7 bases between. The CDR3 DNA reads TGTGCCAGCAAATTGGGGAACACTGAAGCTTTCTTT. It specifies CASKLGNTEAFF.

The chain has TRBV5-7 and TRBJ2-5, with 10 bases lining up with TRBD1. TRBV5-7 is treated as an ORF (open reading frame) with a function not yet certain. The V segment lost 2 bases and the J segment 5 bases; nucleotides outside the gene matches: 9. The CDR3 runs to 16 residues. CDR3 sequence (DNA): TGTGCCAGCAGCTTAGTGGGACAGGGGCAGATTGAGACCCAGTACTTC. It encodes CASSLVGQGQIETQYF.

The chain has TRBV18 and TRBJ1-6; a possible D gene is TRBD1 (6 bases). The CDR3 totals 15 residues. Trimming took 6 bases from V and 7 from J, leaving 16 bases between them. In germline, CDR1 is KGHSH, CDR2 LQKENI. CDR3 region: CASSLMDSRNSPLHF. CDR3 sequence (DNA): TGTGCCAGCTCCTTAATGGACAGCAGAAATTCACCCCTCCACTTT. Complete variable domain (other parts from reference TRBV18 and TRBJ1-6): NAGVMQNPRHLVRRRGQEARLRCSPMKGHSHVYWYRQLPEEGLKFMVYLQKENIIDESGMPKERFSAEFPKEGPSILRIQQVVRGDSAAYFCASSLMDSRNSPLHFGNGTRLTVT.

The chain couples TRBV3-1 (or the pseudogene TRBV3-2) to TRBJ1-6, with 8 positions matching TRBD1. Germline V gives CDR1 LGHDT, CDR2 YNNKEL (reference sequence). The CDR3 is 14 residues long. The trim removed 3 bases at V and 8 bases at J, leaving 3 bases unmatched. In nucleotides, the CDR3 is TGTGCCAGCAGCCAGGCAGGGGGCGATTCACCCCTCCACTTT. Its protein product is CASSQAGGDSPLHF.

The rearrangement uses TRBV5-4 and TRBJ2-2, with 11 bases that match TRBD1. CDR1 is SGHNT and CDR2 is YYREEE in the germline V gene (reference sequence). This CDR3 has 18 residues. Trimming at V came to 2 bases and at J to 3 bases, leaving 9 bases not matched to a gene. The CDR3 region is CASSFRTGGGGHTGELFF. The CDR3 region has the DNA TGTGCCAGCAGCTTTCGGACAGGGGGCGGAGGCCACACCGGGGAGCTGTTTTTT.

The genes are TRBV19 and TRBJ1-1, with 8 bases aligning to TRBD1. This CDR3 contains 12 residues. The germline V gene has CDR1 LNHDA and CDR2 SQIVND (reference sequence). After removal of 3 bases from V and 8 bases from J, the junction contained 2 bases not matched to a gene. The DNA of the CDR3 is TGTGCCAGTAGTATGAGGGACAGGGAAGCTTTCTTT. This sequence encodes CASSMRDREAFF.

This clone was counted once. In the same sample, other DNA sequences code for this CDR3. The chain joins TRBV5-6 to TRBJ1-3; D unclear. Trimming removed 5 bases at V and 0 bases at J, with 12 bases between. The CDR3 length is 15 residues. Germline-derived CDR1 and CDR2 are SGHDT and YYEEEE. The chain's CDR3 is CASSSDSSSGNTIYF. CDR3 DNA sequence: TGTGCCAGCAGTTCGGACTCGAGCTCTGGAAACACCATATATTTT.

The chain uses TRBV28 and TRBJ1-1; no clear D. The CDR3 length is 13 residues. V lost 5 bases and J 0 bases, leaving 7 bases between the germline ends. Germline-derived CDR1 and CDR2 are MDHEN and SYDVKM. The CDR3, as DNA: TGTGCCAGCAGTCTCCTTGTGAACACTGAAGCTTTCTTT. Residues: CASSLLVNTEAFF. Full variable domain (remainder filled in from reference TRBV28 and TRBJ1-1): DVKVTQSSRYLVKRTGEKVFLECVQDMDHENMFWYRQDPGLGLRLIYFSYDVKMKEKGDIPEGYSVSREKKERFSLILESASTNQTSMYLCASSLLVNTEAFFGQGTRLTVV.

This chain links TRBV2 with TRBJ2-3, with TRBD2 identical over 8 bases. CDR1 is SNHLY and CDR2 is FYNNEI in the germline V gene. V was clipped by 7 bases and J by 4 bases; unmatched bases: 7. CDR3 length: 14 residues. The CDR3 sequence: CASMDGRAPDTQYF. CDR3 nucleotides: TGTGCCAGCATGGACGGGAGGGCCCCAGATACGCAGTATTTT. Looking up the rest from reference TRBV2 and TRBJ2-3 gives the full variable domain: EPEVTQTPSHQVTQMGQEVILRCVPISNHLYFYWYRQILGQKVEFLVSFYNNEISEKSEIFDDQFSVERPDGSNFTLKIRSTKLEDSAMYFCASMDGRAPDTQYFGPGTRLTVL.

The chain recombines TRBV6-5 with TRBJ2-7; 10 bases map to TRBD2. The J segment lost 2 bases and the V segment lost 0 bases, leaving 4 bases of the junction unmatched. Per the germline V gene, CDR1 is MNHEY and CDR2 is SVGAGI. CDR3 length equals 16 residues. For the CDR3, the DNA is TGTGCCAGCAGTTACTCTCGGACTAGCGGAGCCTACGAGCAGTACTTC. Protein: CASSYSRTSGAYEQYF.

V is TRBV11-1 and J is TRBJ2-5, with 9 nucleotides matching TRBD1. J gave up 4 bases and V 5 bases, and 5 bases lay outside the gene matches. The germline gives CDR1 SGHAT, CDR2 FQDESV (reference sequence). This CDR3 region has 14 residues. This chain's CDR3 is CASSRDRGIETQYF. The CDR3 DNA reads TGTGCCAGCAGCCGAGACAGGGGGATAGAGACCCAGTACTTC.

The V and J genes are TRBV4-2 and TRBJ2-3; D might be TRBD2 (6 bases). V gave up 2 bases and J gave up 1 base, with 10 bases separating them. In germline, CDR1 is LGHNA, CDR2 YNFKEQ. This CDR3 region has 15 residues. CDR3: CASSQLSGGTDTQYF. For the CDR3, the DNA is TGTGCCAGCAGCCAACTTAGCGGAGGCACAGATACGCAGTATTTT.

The rearrangement links TRBV5-4 to TRBJ2-3; 8 bases map to TRBD2. Germline V gene data show CDR1 as SGHNT and CDR2 as YYREEE (reference sequence). V dropped 2 bases and J dropped 1; count of bases not matched to a gene: 0. There are 14 residues in the CDR3. This CDR3 is CASSFGGGTDTQYF. CDR3 bases: TGTGCCAGCAGCTTCGGGGGGGGCACAGATACGCAGTATTTT.

The rearrangement uses TRBV4-3 and TRBJ1-4; a possible D gene is TRBD1 (6 bases). V lost 1 base and J lost 6, with 15 bases in between. Germline V CDR1 and CDR2: LGHNA, YSLEER. This CDR3 comprises 16 residues. The CDR3 protein is CASSQGRTVVDEKLFF. For the CDR3, the DNA is TGCGCCAGCAGCCAAGGGCGGACAGTCGTGGATGAAAAACTGTTTTTT.

In DNA, the CDR3 is TGCGCCAGCAGCCAAGCCGGACTAGCGGCCTACGAGCAGTACTTC. This gives the protein CASSQAGLAAYEQYF. V and J are TRBV4-1 and TRBJ2-7, with 10 bases identical to TRBD2. This CDR3 spans 15 amino acids. Germline V gene sequence: CDR1 MGHRA, CDR2 YSYEKL. After removal of 1 base from V and 2 bases from J, the junction contained 2 bases not matched to a gene.

The chain joins TRBV5-1 to TRBJ2-4; D possibly uses TRBD1 or TRBD2 (5 bases each). Trimming shortened V by 0 bases and J by 1 base, and 11 bases separated the two germline ends. The CDR3 is 16 residues long. The germline CDR1 and CDR2 sequences are SGHRS and YFSETQ. The CDR3 region has the DNA TGCGCCAGCAGCTTGGTAGCAGGGACCGCCAAAAACATTCAGTACTTC. As protein: CASSLVAGTAKNIQYF.

The chain is built from TRBV2 and TRBJ2-3, with a possible D match to TRBD2 (6 bases). V lost 6 bases and J 0 bases, leaving 19 bases between the germline ends. Per the germline V gene, CDR1 is SNHLY and CDR2 is FYNNEI. The length of the CDR3 is 17 residues. The CDR3 loop reads CASRKARLATSTDTQYF. CDR3 sequence (DNA): TGTGCCAGCAGGAAGGCTCGGCTAGCGACTAGCACAGATACGCAGTATTTT.

The chain joins TRBV20-1 to TRBJ2-1; D is possibly TRBD2 (6 bases). Trimming stripped 3 bases from V and 6 bases from J, with 9 bases between. Germline loops: CDR1 DFQATT, CDR2 SNEGSKA (reference sequence). The CDR3 is made up of 12 amino acids. CDR3 sequence reads: CSASGTLNEQFF. CDR3 bases: TGCAGTGCTAGTGGGACTCTCAATGAGCAGTTCTTC.

In its sample, this clone was seen once. This chain joins TRBV21-1 and TRBJ2-3; the listed D gene, TRBD1, was not tested against the DNA. TRBV21-1 is labeled a pseudogene. The CDR3 has 14 residues. This CDR3 is CASSLLGLTDTQYF. DNA of the CDR3: TGTGCCAGCAGTCTACTTGGGCTCACAGATACGCAGTATTTT.

The chain employs TRBV6-4 and TRBJ2-3; no reliable D call. The CDR3 is made up of 13 amino acids. Trimming cost V 5 bases and J 1 base, with 7 bases left between them. Germline CDR1 is MRHNA and CDR2 is SNTAGT. CDR3 bases: TGTGCCAGCAGTCACGACCGCACAGATACGCAGTATTTT. Translated, it gives CASSHDRTDTQYF.

The chain is built from TRBV9 and TRBJ2-5; weak D call: TRBD2 (6 bases). The CDR3 extends over 14 amino acids. Germline CDR1 reads SGDLS; CDR2 reads YYNGEE. The V end lost 6 bases, the J end lost 1 base, and 13 bases lay between the germline ends. The CDR3 protein is CASNAGTFQETQYF. Written as DNA, the CDR3 is TGTGCCAGCAACGCCGGGACTTTCCAAGAGACCCAGTACTTC.

This chain connects TRBV9 to TRBJ2-1, with 10 positions matching TRBD2. The CDR3 consists of 16 residues. Germline V gene lookup returns CDR1 SGDLS and CDR2 YYNGEE. With V trimmed by 4 bases and J by 4 bases, 8 bases remained unmatched. CDR3 coding DNA: TGTGCCAGCAGCTCCCCTAGCGGGGGACGATACAATGAGCAGTTCTTC. Translating it yields CASSSPSGGRYNEQFF.

V gene TRBV2 combines with J gene TRBJ1-5; D not certain. V was pared by 6 bases and J by 4 bases, with 16 bases between. Per germline, CDR1 SNHLY and CDR2 FYNNEI. The CDR3 has 15 amino acids. The DNA of the CDR3 is TGTGCCAGCAGCGGACCAGGAGGAGGAAATCAGCCCCAGCATTTT. This encodes CASSGPGGGNQPQHF.

The chain uses TRBV3-1 (or the pseudogene TRBV3-2) and TRBJ1-3, with 10 bases fitting TRBD1. Germline V gene sequence: CDR1 LGHDT, CDR2 YNNKEL (reference sequence). With V trimmed by 6 bases and J by 5 bases, 7 bases remained unmatched. The CDR3 is made up of 15 amino acids. CDR3 protein: CASSLNDRGRNTIYF. CDR3 bases: TGTGCCAGCAGTCTAAATGACAGGGGGCGAAACACCATATATTTT.

The chain is built from TRBV7-2 and TRBJ1-2, with 9 bases matching TRBD1. Trimming cost V 5 bases and J 4 bases; bases outside gene matches: 8. The CDR3 runs to 15 residues. CDR1 is SGHTA and CDR2 is FQGNSA in the germline V gene. CDR3 loop: CASSVRTGAGYGYTF. CDR3 sequence (DNA): TGTGCCAGCAGCGTTCGGACAGGGGCGGGCTATGGCTACACCTTC.

The rearrangement links TRBV12-3 or TRBV12-4 to TRBJ1-3; D remains ambiguous. The CDR3 totals 13 residues. Trimming took off 2 bases at V and 4 bases at J, with 6 bases between the two ends. The DNA of the CDR3 is TGTGCCAGCAGTTTATCAGGAGGAAACACCATATATTTT. It encodes CASSLSGGNTIYF.

The J gene is TRBJ1-1, the V gene TRBV15; D remains unclear. CDR1 LNHNV and CDR2 YYDKDF come from the germline V gene (reference sequence). V lost 5 bases, J lost 1 base, and 14 bases lay in between. This CDR3 region has 15 residues. CDR3 sequence: CATSLAPLENTEAFF. In DNA, the CDR3 is TGTGCCACCAGCCTGGCCCCCCTAGAGAACACTGAAGCTTTCTTT.

This clone was found once. The rearrangement links TRBV5-4 to TRBJ1-3; D is unclear. Per germline, CDR1 SGHNT and CDR2 YYREEE (reference sequence). The CDR3 runs to 15 residues. Trimming stripped 0 bases from V and 9 bases from J, with 16 bases between. CDR3 DNA sequence: TGTGCCAGCAGCTTGGGAACAGCGGTGGAAAGCACCATATATTTT. Its translation is CASSLGTAVESTIYF.

In the case of this clone: Other DNA variants within this sample encode the same CDR3. The chain joins TRBV28 to TRBJ2-1; perhaps D is TRBD1 or TRBD2 (6 bases each). Between the trimmed V and J ends, which lost 1 base and 6 bases, there was a span of 10 bases. The CDR3 length is 14 residues. Germline V gene sequence: CDR1 MDHEN, CDR2 SYDVKM. The CDR3 DNA reads as TGTGCCAGCAGTTTATCGGGGGCCCCCAATGAGCAGTTCTTC. Translating gives CASSLSGAPNEQFF.